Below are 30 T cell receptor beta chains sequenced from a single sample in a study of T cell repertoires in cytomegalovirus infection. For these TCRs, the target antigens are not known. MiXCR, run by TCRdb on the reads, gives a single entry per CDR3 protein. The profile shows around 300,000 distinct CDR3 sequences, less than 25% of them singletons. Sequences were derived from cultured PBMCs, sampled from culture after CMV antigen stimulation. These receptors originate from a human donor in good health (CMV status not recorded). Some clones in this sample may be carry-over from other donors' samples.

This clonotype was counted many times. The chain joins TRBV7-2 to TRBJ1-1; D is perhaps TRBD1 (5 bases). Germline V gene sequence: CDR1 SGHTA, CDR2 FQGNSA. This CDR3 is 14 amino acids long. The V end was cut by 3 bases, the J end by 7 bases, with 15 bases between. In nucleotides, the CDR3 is TGTGCCAGCAGCTTCTCGGCTGGGGGGAATGAAGCTTTCTTT. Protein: CASSFSAGGNEAFF.

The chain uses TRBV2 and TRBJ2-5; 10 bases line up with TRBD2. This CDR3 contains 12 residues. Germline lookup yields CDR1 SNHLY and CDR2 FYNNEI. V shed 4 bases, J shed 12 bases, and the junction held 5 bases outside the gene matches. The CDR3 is CASSATSGEKYF. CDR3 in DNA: TGTGCCAGCAGTGCTACTAGCGGGGAAAAGTACTTC.

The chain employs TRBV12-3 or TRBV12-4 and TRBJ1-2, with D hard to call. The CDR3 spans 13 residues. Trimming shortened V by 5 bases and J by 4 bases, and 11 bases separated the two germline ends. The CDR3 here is CASSPNPVYGYTF. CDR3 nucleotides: TGTGCCAGCAGTCCAAATCCGGTCTATGGCTACACCTTC.

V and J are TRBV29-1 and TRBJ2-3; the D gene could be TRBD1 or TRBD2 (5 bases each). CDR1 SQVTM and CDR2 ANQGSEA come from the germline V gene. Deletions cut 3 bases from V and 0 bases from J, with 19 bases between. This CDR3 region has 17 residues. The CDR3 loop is CSVDGVMNRDSTDTQYF. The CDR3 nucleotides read TGCAGCGTTGATGGGGTGATGAACCGGGACAGCACAGATACGCAGTATTTT.

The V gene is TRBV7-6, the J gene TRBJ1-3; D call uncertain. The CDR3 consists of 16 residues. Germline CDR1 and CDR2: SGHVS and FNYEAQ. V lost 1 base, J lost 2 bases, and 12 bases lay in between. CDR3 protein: CASSLDYEGTGNTIYF. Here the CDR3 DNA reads TGTGCCAGCAGCTTAGATTACGAAGGGACTGGAAACACCATATATTTT.

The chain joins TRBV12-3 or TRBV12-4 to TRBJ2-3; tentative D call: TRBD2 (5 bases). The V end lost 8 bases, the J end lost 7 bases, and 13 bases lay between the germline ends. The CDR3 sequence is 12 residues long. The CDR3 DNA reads TGTGCCAGCGTCGTCGGCGGGCATACGCAGTATTTT. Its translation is CASVVGGHTQYF.

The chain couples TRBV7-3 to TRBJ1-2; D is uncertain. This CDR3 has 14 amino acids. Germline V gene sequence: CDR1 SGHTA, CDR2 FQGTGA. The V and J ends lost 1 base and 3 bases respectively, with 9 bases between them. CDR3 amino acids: CASSLNPLDYGYTF. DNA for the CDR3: TGTGCCAGCAGCTTAAATCCGTTGGACTATGGCTACACCTTC.

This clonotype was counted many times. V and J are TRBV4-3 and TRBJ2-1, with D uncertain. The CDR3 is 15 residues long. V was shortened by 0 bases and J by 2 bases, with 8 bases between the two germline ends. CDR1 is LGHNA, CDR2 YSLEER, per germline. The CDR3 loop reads CASSQDYQAYNEQFF. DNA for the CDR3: TGCGCCAGCAGCCAAGACTACCAGGCCTACAATGAGCAGTTCTTC.

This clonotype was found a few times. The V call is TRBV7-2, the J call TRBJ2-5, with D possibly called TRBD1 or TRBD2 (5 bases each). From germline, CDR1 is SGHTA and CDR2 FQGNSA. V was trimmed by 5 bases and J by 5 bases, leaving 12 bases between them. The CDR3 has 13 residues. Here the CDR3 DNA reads TGTGCCAGCAGCCAGGGAGTCGCGGAGACCCAGTACTTC. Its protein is CASSQGVAETQYF.

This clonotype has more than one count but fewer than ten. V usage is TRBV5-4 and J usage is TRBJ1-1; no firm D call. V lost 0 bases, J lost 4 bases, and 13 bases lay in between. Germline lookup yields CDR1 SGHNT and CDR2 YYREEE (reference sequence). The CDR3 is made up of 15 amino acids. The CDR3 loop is CASSLGILSGTEAFF. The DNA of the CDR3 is TGTGCCAGCAGCTTGGGTATACTATCGGGCACTGAAGCTTTCTTT.

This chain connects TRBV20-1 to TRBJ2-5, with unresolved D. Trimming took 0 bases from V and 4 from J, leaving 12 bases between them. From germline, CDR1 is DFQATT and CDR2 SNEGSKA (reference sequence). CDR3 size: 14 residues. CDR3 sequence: CSARDGLVTETQYF. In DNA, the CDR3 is TGCAGTGCTAGAGATGGGCTAGTTACAGAGACCCAGTACTTC.

CDR3 coding DNA: TGTGCCAGCAGCCCGGGAGCCAGTGCACAGTACGTC. This gives the protein CASSPGASAQYV. V and J are TRBV5-8 and TRBJ2-7, with D perhaps TRBD2 (6 bases). The V gene lost 4 bases and the J gene lost 10 bases, with 15 bases spanning the gap. Germline assignment: CDR1 SGHTS and CDR2 YDEGEE. The CDR3 sequence is 12 residues long.

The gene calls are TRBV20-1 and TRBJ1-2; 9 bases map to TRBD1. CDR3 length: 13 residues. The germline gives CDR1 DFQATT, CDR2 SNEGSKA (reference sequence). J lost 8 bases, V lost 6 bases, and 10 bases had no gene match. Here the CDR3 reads CSAKLQGAWGYTF. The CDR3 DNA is TGCAGTGCCAAGCTACAGGGGGCTTGGGGCTACACCTTC.

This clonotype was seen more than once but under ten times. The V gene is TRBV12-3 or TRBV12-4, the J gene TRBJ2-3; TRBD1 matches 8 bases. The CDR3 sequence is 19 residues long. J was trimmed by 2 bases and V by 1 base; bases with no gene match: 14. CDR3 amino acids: CASSLVHFGGRGHTDTQYF. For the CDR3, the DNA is TGTGCCAGCAGTTTAGTGCATTTTGGGGGCAGGGGGCACACAGATACGCAGTATTTT.

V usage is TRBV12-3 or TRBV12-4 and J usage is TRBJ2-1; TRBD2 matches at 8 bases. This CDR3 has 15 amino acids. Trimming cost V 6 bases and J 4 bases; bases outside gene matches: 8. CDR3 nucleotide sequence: TGTGCCAGCAGGCTAACTAGCGGAGTATACAATGAGCAGTTCTTC. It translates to CASRLTSGVYNEQFF.

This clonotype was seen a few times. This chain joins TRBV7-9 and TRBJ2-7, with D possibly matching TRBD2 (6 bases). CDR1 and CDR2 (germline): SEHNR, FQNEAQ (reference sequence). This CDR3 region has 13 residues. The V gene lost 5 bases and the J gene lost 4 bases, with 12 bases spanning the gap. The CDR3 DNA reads TGTGCCAGCAGCACTAGCTCGAGTTACGAGCAGTACGTC. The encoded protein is CASSTSSSYEQYV.

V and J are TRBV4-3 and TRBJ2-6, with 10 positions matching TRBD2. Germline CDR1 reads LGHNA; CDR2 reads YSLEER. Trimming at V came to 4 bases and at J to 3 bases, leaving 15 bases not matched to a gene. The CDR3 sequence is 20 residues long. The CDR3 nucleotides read TGCGCCAGCAGCCGAGGTACAAGCGGGAGGGCCTTTGGTGGGGCCAACGTCCTGACTTTC. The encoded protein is CASSRGTSGRAFGGANVLTF.

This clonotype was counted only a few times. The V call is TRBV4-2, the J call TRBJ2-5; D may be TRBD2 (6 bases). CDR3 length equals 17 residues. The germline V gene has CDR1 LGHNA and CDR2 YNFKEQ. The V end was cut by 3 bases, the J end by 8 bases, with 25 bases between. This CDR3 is CASSHGGGGSIRETQYF. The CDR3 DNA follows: TGTGCCAGCAGCCATGGGGGAGGTGGGTCTATAAGAGAAACCCAGTACTTC.

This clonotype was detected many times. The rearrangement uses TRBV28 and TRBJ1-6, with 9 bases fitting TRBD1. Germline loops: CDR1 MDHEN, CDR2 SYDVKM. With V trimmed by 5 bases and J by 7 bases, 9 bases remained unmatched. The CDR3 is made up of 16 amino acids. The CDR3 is CASSPWTGAVNSPLHF. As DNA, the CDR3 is TGTGCCAGCAGTCCATGGACAGGGGCGGTCAATTCACCCCTCCACTTT.

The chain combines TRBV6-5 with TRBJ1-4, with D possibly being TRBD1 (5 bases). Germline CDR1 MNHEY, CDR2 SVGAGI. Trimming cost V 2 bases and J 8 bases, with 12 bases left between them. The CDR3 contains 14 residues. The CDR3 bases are TGTGCCAGCAGTTACGGGCAGGGTGTCGAAAAACTGTTTTTT. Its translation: CASSYGQGVEKLFF.

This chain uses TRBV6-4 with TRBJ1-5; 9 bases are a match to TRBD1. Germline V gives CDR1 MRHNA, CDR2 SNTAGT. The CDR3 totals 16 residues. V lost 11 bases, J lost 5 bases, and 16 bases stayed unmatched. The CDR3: CAPTLRERQGDQPQHF. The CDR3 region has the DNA TGTGCCCCGACCTTGAGAGAGCGACAGGGGGATCAGCCCCAGCATTTT.

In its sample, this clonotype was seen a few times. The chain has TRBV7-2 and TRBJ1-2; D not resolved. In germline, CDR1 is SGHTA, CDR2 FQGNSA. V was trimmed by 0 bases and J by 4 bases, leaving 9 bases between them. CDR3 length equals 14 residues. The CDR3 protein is CASSLAVGGYGYTF. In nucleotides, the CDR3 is TGTGCCAGCAGCTTAGCGGTAGGAGGCTATGGCTACACCTTC. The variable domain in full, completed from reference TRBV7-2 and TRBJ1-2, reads GAGVSQSPSNKVTEKGKDVELRCDPISGHTALYWYRQSLGQGLEFLIYFQGNSAPDKSGLPSDRFSAERTGGSVSTLTIQRTQQEDSAVYLCASSLAVGGYGYTFGSGTRLTVV.

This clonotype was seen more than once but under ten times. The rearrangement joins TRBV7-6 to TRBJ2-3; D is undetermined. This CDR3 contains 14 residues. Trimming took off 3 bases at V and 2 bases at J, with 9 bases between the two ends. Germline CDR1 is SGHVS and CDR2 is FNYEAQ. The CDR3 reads CASSFEIITDTQYF. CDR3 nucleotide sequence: TGTGCCAGCAGCTTCGAAATAATCACAGATACGCAGTATTTT.

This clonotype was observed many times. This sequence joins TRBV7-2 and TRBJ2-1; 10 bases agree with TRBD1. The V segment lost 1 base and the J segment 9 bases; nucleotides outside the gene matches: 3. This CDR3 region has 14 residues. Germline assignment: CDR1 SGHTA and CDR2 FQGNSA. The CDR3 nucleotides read TGTGCCAGCAGCTTAGGGACAGGGGGTATTGAGCAGTTCTTC. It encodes CASSLGTGGIEQFF.

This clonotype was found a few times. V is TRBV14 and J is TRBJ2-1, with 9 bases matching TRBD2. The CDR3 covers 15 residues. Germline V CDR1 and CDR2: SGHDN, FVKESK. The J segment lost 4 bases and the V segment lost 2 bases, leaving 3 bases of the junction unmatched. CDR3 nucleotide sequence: TGTGCCAGCAGCCAAACTAGCGGGCTATACAATGAGCAGTTCTTC. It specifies CASSQTSGLYNEQFF.

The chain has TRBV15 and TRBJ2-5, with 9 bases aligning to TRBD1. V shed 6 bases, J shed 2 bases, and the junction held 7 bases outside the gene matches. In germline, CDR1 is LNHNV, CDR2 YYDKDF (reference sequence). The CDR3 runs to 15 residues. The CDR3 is CATRPGQGWQETQYF. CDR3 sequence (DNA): TGTGCCACCAGACCCGGACAGGGGTGGCAAGAGACCCAGTACTTC.

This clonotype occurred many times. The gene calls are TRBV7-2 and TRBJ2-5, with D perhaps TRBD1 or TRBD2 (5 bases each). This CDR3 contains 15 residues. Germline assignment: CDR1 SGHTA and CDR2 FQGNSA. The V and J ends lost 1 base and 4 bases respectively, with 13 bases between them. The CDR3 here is CASSLVATGPETQYF. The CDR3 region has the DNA TGTGCCAGCAGCTTAGTGGCAACGGGACCAGAGACCCAGTACTTC.

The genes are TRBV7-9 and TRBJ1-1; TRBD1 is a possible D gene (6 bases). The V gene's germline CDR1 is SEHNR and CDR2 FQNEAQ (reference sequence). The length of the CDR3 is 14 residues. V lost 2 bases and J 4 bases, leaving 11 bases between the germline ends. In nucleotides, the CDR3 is TGTGCCAGCAGCTTAAACAGGGAGGCCACTGAAGCTTTCTTT. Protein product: CASSLNREATEAFF.

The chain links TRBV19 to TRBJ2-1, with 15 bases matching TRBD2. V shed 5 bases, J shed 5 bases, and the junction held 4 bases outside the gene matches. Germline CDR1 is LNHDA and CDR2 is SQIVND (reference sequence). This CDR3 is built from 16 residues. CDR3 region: CASSSGLAGGDNEQFF. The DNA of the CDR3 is TGTGCCAGTAGTTCAGGACTAGCGGGAGGGGACAATGAGCAGTTCTTC. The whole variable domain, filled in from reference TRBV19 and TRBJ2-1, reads DGGITQSPKYLFRKEGQNVTLSCEQNLNHDAMYWYRQDPGQGLRLIYYSQIVNDFQKGDIAEGYSVSREKKESFPLTVTSAQKNPTAFYLCASSSGLAGGDNEQFFGPGTRLTVL.

The CDR3 loop reads CASSLPGLGHKLFF. DNA of the CDR3: TGTGCCAGCAGTTTACCCGGCCTCGGCCACAAACTGTTTTTT. This chain uses TRBV28 with TRBJ1-4; D is unresolved. The germline CDR1 and CDR2 sequences are MDHEN and SYDVKM. Deletions cut 2 bases from V and 11 bases from J, with 15 bases between. The CDR3 has 14 amino acids.